What follows are 2 T cell receptor beta chains derived from one specimen sequenced in a study of blood T cell repertoires in COVID-19. This table comes from immunoSEQ multiplex PCR, and its TCRdb copy is limited to in-frame clones, with some not included. Of 200,000 to 250,000 clones listed, about 80% are singletons. The sequencing sample was made of PBMCs or T cells enriched from blood (not recorded which). The receptors shown here come from a middle-aged man who had recovered from COVID-19.

J is TRBJ2-1 and V is TRBV7-3; 12 bases line up with TRBD2. The CDR3 loop spans 17 amino acids. The germline V gene encodes CDR1 SGHTA and CDR2 FQGTGA. With 4 bases clipped from V and 9 bases from J, the junction kept 13 bases outside the gene matches. This CDR3 reads CASSSQGPSGRAVEQFF. The CDR3 DNA is TGTGCCAGCAGCTCCCAGGGGCCTAGCGGGAGGGCCGTTGAGCAGTTCTTC. Full variable domain (remainder filled in from reference TRBV7-3 and TRBJ2-1): GAGVSQTPSNKVTEKGKYVELRCDPISGHTALYWYRQSLGQGPEFLIYFQGTGAADDSGLPNDRFFAVRPEGSVSTLKIQRTERGDSAVYLCASSSQGPSGRAVEQFFGPGTRLTVL.

The rearrangement links TRBV11-2 to TRBJ2-6, with a possible D match to TRBD2 (5 bases). Trimming took 5 bases from V and 12 from J, leaving 23 bases between them. Germline V gene lookup returns CDR1 SGHAT and CDR2 FQNNGV. The CDR3 length is 16 residues. CDR3 nucleotide sequence: TGTGCCAGCAGCCACGAAACAGTGGGAGTCCCGAGCGTCCTGACTTTC. Protein: CASSHETVGVPSVLTF.